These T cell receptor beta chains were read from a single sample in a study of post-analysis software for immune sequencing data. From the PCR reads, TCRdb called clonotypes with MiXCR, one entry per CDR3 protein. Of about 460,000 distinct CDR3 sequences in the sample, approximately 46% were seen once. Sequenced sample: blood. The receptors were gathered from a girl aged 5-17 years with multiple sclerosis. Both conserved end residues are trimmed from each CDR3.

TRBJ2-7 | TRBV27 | ASSSSRDRATYEQY
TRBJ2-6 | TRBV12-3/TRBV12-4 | ASRRTGTSGANVRT
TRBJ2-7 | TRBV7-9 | ASSTTSGTYEQY
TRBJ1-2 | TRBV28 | ASSLGGHGYT
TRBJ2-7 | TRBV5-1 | ASSRWGGSSYEQY
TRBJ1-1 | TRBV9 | ASSARDSEAF
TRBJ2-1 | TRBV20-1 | SASGRAYNEQF
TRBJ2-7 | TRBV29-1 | SAEGTESYEQY
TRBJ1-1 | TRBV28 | ASSLPSEAF
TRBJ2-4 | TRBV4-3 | ASSQEPDEAKNIQY
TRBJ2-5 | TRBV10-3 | AISGDRDQETQY
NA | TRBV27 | ASSFARGRGDEQY
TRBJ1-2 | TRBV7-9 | ASRFGHKEDYGYT
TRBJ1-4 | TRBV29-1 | SVEAARGPGSEKLF
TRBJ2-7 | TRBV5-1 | ASSVPGKQY
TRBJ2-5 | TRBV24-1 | ATSAPGPTAETQY
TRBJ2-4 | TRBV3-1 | ASSQNTGTGEQY
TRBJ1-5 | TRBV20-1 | SARGDRGNQPQH
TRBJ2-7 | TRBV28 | ASSGKRSSSYEQY
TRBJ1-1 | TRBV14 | ASSQAWNTEAF
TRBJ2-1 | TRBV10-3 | AISESVAGGRIEQF
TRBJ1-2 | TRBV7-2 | ASSPPGGIYGYT
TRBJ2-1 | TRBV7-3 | AGSFGVGTNNEQF
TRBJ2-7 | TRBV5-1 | ASSPGTFSYEQY
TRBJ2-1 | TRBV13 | TSSPPVGLRDEQF
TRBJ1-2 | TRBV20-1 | SASGDSRGYT
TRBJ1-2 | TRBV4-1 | ASSRTGAIYCYT
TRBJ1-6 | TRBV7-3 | ASRIDPDSPLH
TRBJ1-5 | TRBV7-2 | ASSWTEANQPQH
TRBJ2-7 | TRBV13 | ASSLGVETGYEQY
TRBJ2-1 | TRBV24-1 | ATSDTTGGDGNEQF
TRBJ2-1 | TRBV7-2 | ASSLSWDNEQF